The T cell receptor (beta chain) described here comes from a study of blood T cell repertoires in COVID-19. Looking at the study overall: Acute-phase and convalescent COVID-19 samples originated in the United States, Italy and Spain. T cells, B-cell-depleted T cells, or PBMCs supplied cDNA or gDNA.

Enrollment of patients from Seattle took place during active infection, with longitudinal follow-up. Per the original methods: Quantification of nucleated cells was approximated via reference gene primer amplification. Using immunoSEQ multiplex PCR, the repertoire was profiled, and TCRdb retains in-frame clones only, with some absent. V, J and clone size are taken as reported in that table, and D and trimming were inferred from the DNA itself. The table lists approximately 150,000 clones, over 90% of them singletons. Material for sequencing was peripheral blood. This sequence was found in a woman aged 55-75 years with COVID-19, enrolled during active disease.

The DNA for the CDR3 is TGTGCCAGCAGCGCGGGACAGGGGAACACTGAAGCTTTCTTT. As protein: CASSAGQGNTEAFF. The chain has TRBV9 and TRBJ1-1, with TRBD1 identical over 9 bases. V shed 3 bases, J shed 1 base, and the junction held 1 base outside the gene matches. This CDR3 has 14 residues. Germline V gives CDR1 SGDLS, CDR2 YYNGEE.